Presented here are 27 T cell receptor beta chains from one specimen sequenced in a study of blood T cell repertoires in COVID-19. Sequenced by immunoSEQ multiplex PCR; TCRdb stores in-frame clones only, minus some. The data contain roughly 160,000 clones, around 86% of them singletons. The specimen was peripheral blood. These receptors came from a man aged 60-69 years with acute or convalescent COVID-19.

CDR3 amino acids: CASARQGNTIYF. CDR3 DNA sequence: TGTGCCAGCGCTCGCCAGGGAAACACCATATATTTT. V and J are TRBV11-2 and TRBJ1-3; no definite D call. This CDR3 contains 12 residues. The V gene lost 8 bases and the J gene lost 4 bases, with 9 bases spanning the gap. The germline V gene has CDR1 SGHAT and CDR2 FQNNGV.

This clone is deemed medium-sized. The chain couples TRBV6-5 to TRBJ2-1; 7 bases align to TRBD1. In germline, CDR1 is MNHEY, CDR2 SVGAGI. CDR3 size: 12 residues. The V segment lost 7 bases and the J segment 4 bases; nucleotides outside the gene matches: 1. CDR3 coding DNA: TGTGCCAGCACGACAGGGTACAATGAGCAGTTCTTC. Protein: CASTTGYNEQFF.

This chain uses TRBV7-3 with TRBJ2-2; D is possibly TRBD2 (5 bases). The CDR3 has 14 amino acids. Germline values: CDR1 SGHTA, CDR2 FQGTGA. Trimming removed 3 bases from V and 0 bases from J, with 5 bases in between. The CDR3 coding sequence is TGTGCCAGCAGCTTCGGGGCGAACACCGGGGAGCTGTTTTTT. It yields the protein CASSFGANTGELFF.

The rearrangement joins TRBV5-4 to TRBJ1-2; 10 bases agree with TRBD1. The V segment lost 0 bases and the J segment 7 bases; nucleotides outside the gene matches: 3. CDR1 SGHNT and CDR2 YYREEE come from the germline V gene (reference sequence). CDR3 length: 14 amino acids. The CDR3 sequence is CASSLVGTGVGYTF. For the CDR3, the DNA is TGTGCCAGCAGCTTGGTAGGGACAGGGGTTGGCTACACCTTC.

J is TRBJ2-7 and V is TRBV29-1, with D possibly matching TRBD2 (6 bases). Trimming removed 5 bases at V and 5 bases at J, with 13 bases between. From germline, CDR1 is SQVTM and CDR2 ANQGSEA. The CDR3 covers 12 residues. The chain's CDR3 is CSVLGGRNEQYF. The CDR3 region has the DNA TGCAGCGTTCTTGGTGGGAGGAACGAGCAGTACTTC.

The chain combines TRBV5-1 with TRBJ1-6; D unresolved. V lost 4 bases to trimming and J lost 4 bases, with 15 bases between them. Germline lookup yields CDR1 SGHRS and CDR2 YFSETQ. The CDR3 consists of 16 residues. This CDR3 is CASSLTEGRYNSPLHF. DNA of the CDR3: TGCGCCAGCAGCCTGACCGAAGGGAGGTATAATTCACCCCTCCACTTT.

This clone was recorded only once. Other nucleotide sequences in the sample specify the same CDR3. This chain joins TRBV28 and TRBJ1-5; D gene ambiguous. The CDR3 spans 12 residues. The germline V gene encodes CDR1 MDHEN and CDR2 SYDVKM. Trimming cost V 5 bases and J 1 base, with 3 bases left between them. The DNA for the CDR3 is TGTGCCAGCAGTCCAAGCAATCAGCCCCAGCATTTT. Protein sequence: CASSPSNQPQHF.

The J gene is TRBJ1-3, the V gene TRBV19; TRBD1 is a possible D gene (5 bases). The CDR3 is 14 amino acids. The V gene lost 10 bases and the J gene lost 0 bases, with 13 bases spanning the gap. In germline, CDR1 is LNHDA, CDR2 SQIVND (reference sequence). CDR3 loop: CATRDSGSGNTIYF. CDR3 DNA sequence: TGTGCCACCCGGGACTCGGGCTCTGGAAACACCATATATTTT.

V is TRBV15 and J is TRBJ2-7; 9 bases agree with TRBD1. Trimming at V came to 5 bases and at J to 2 bases, leaving 7 bases not matched to a gene. The CDR3 extends over 15 amino acids. Germline V lookup: CDR1 LNHNV, CDR2 YYDKDF (reference sequence). For the CDR3, the DNA is TGTGCCACCAGCCTCCGGACAGGGGTAGCCTACGAGCAGTACTTC. Translating it yields CATSLRTGVAYEQYF.

This chain connects TRBV3-1 (or the pseudogene TRBV3-2) to TRBJ2-5; 8 bases agree with TRBD2. The CDR3 sequence is 13 residues long. Germline CDR1 is LGHDT and CDR2 is YNNKEL (reference sequence). The junction had 5 bases not matched to a gene; V was cut back by 6 bases and J by 5 bases. CDR3 protein: CASRAGGVETQYF. The DNA for the CDR3 is TGTGCCAGCAGGGCGGGAGGAGTTGAGACCCAGTACTTC.

CDR3 amino acids: CASSQTRSSYEQYF. In nucleotides, the CDR3 is TGTGCCAGCAGCCAAACCAGAAGCTCCTACGAGCAGTACTTC. The chain couples TRBV3-1 (or the pseudogene TRBV3-2) to TRBJ2-7; D gene uncertain. This CDR3 comprises 14 residues. The V gene lost 2 bases and the J gene lost 0 bases, with 8 bases spanning the gap. Per the germline V gene, CDR1 is LGHDT and CDR2 is YNNKEL (reference sequence).

The rearrangement uses TRBV9 and TRBJ1-4; D is unresolved. The CDR3 has 16 residues. The V end lost 0 bases, the J end lost 7 bases, and 16 bases lay between the germline ends. Germline CDR1 SGDLS, CDR2 YYNGEE. The CDR3 region has the DNA TGTGCCAGCAGCGTAGGCGCACTCGGGGATCGTGAAAAACTGTTTTTT. It encodes CASSVGALGDREKLFF. The variable domain in full, completed from reference TRBV9 and TRBJ1-4, reads DSGVTQTPKHLITATGQRVTLRCSPRSGDLSVYWYQQSLDQGLQFLIQYYNGEERAKGNILERFSAQQFPDLHSELNLSSLELGDSALYFCASSVGALGDREKLFFGSGTQLSVL.

In its sample, this clone was seen once. This sequence joins TRBV6-5 and TRBJ1-5; maybe TRBD1 (6 bases). The CDR3 contains 15 residues. Trimming removed 6 bases at V and 6 bases at J, with 18 bases between. CDR1 and CDR2 (germline): MNHEY, SVGAGI. The CDR3 here is CASRERTDWLQPQHF. CDR3 coding DNA: TGTGCCAGCAGAGAGAGGACAGACTGGCTTCAGCCCCAGCATTTT.

The CDR3 nucleotides are TGCGCCAGCAGCTTAGGACAGGGGGAGCTGTTTTTT. This codes for CASSLGQGELFF. V and J are TRBV5-1 and TRBJ2-2, with D maybe TRBD1 (6 bases). The length of the CDR3 is 12 residues. Trimming stripped 2 bases from V and 8 bases from J, with 7 bases between. Germline CDR1 SGHRS, CDR2 YFSETQ.

V is TRBV18 and J is TRBJ2-7; D perhaps matches TRBD2 (5 bases). In germline, CDR1 is KGHSH, CDR2 LQKENI. The CDR3 extends over 15 amino acids. Between the trimmed V and J ends, which lost 1 base and 0 bases, there was a span of 10 bases. The CDR3: CASSPLALSSYEQYF. CDR3 coding DNA: TGTGCCAGCTCACCACTAGCGCTGAGCTCCTACGAGCAGTACTTC.

This clone has a handful of counts. The rearrangement links TRBV30 to TRBJ2-7; TRBD2 agrees at 8 bases. V gave up 2 bases and J gave up 6 bases; unmatched junction bases: 6. This CDR3 has 13 amino acids. Germline CDR1 is GTSNPN and CDR2 is SVGIG (reference sequence). The CDR3 here is CAWSSSGRGEQYF. CDR3 in DNA: TGTGCCTGGAGTTCCAGCGGGAGAGGCGAGCAGTACTTC.

The chain uses TRBV7-9 and TRBJ1-4; the D gene is possibly TRBD1 (5 bases). Trimming removed 1 base from V and 6 bases from J, with 12 bases in between. CDR1 and CDR2 from the germline V gene are SEHNR and FQNEAQ (reference sequence). This CDR3 is 15 amino acids long. The CDR3 bases are TGTGCCAGCAGCTTAGGGGCGGGGACCTATGAAAAACTGTTTTTT. Encoded protein: CASSLGAGTYEKLFF.

The rearrangement joins TRBV28 to TRBJ1-5; 7 nucleotides agree with TRBD1. Trimming took 11 bases from V and 6 from J; bases not matched to a gene: 10. The CDR3 contains 13 residues. Germline CDR1 is MDHEN and CDR2 is SYDVKM. CDR3 residues: CAHKGGRRQPQHF. CDR3 coding DNA: TGTGCCCATAAAGGGGGCCGGCGTCAGCCCCAGCATTTT.

The chain joins TRBV7-8 to TRBJ1-3, with D hard to call. The CDR3 is made up of 13 amino acids. CDR1 is SGHVS, CDR2 FQNEAQ, per germline. V shed 1 base and J shed 4 bases, with 5 bases lying between them. The CDR3 region is CASSLDPGNTIYF. CDR3 DNA sequence: TGTGCCAGCAGCTTAGATCCGGGAAACACCATATATTTT. The full variable domain, rest sourced from reference TRBV7-8 and TRBJ1-3, is GAGVSQSPRYKVAKRGQDVALRCDPISGHVSLFWYQQALGQGPEFLTYFQNEAQLDKSGLPSDRFFAERPEGSVSTLKIQRTQQEDSAVYLCASSLDPGNTIYFGEGSWLTVV.

The genes are TRBV29-1 and TRBJ2-5; 10 bases match TRBD1. The CDR3 length is 14 residues. The germline CDR1 and CDR2 sequences are SQVTM and ANQGSEA. Unmatched junction bases numbered 5, after V lost 2 bases and J lost 5 bases. The CDR3 reads CSVEYRQGAETQYF. The DNA for the CDR3 is TGCAGCGTTGAATACCGACAGGGGGCCGAGACCCAGTACTTC.

CDR3 sequence: CASSVETGQGPYEQYF. For the CDR3, the DNA is TGTGCCAGCAGCGTAGAAACGGGACAGGGACCCTACGAGCAGTACTTC. J is TRBJ2-7 and V is TRBV9, with 9 bases identical to TRBD1. V shed 0 bases and J 2 bases; nucleotides not matched to a gene: 6. The CDR3 extends over 16 amino acids. From germline, CDR1 is SGDLS and CDR2 YYNGEE.

This clone was detected a few times. This chain links TRBV4-2 with TRBJ2-1, with TRBD2 matching over 7 bases. Per germline, CDR1 LGHNA and CDR2 YNFKEQ. V shed 2 bases, J shed 10 bases, and the junction held 20 bases outside the gene matches. The CDR3 is 18 residues long. The CDR3 bases are TGTGCCAGCAGCCAAAATCCCCTAGCGGCCTCCCTTGGTCGGGAGCAGTTCTTC. Translation gives CASSQNPLAASLGREQFF.

The chain couples TRBV5-1 to TRBJ2-3; no clear D. This CDR3 is 15 amino acids long. Trimming pared 0 bases from V and 0 bases from J, leaving 8 bases between. Per germline, CDR1 SGHRS and CDR2 YFSETQ. CDR3 protein: CASSLGPISTDTQYF. CDR3 DNA: TGCGCCAGCAGCTTGGGCCCTATTAGCACAGATACGCAGTATTTT.

This chain uses TRBV5-1 with TRBJ1-1; D remains ambiguous. In germline, CDR1 is SGHRS, CDR2 YFSETQ. The CDR3 has 14 residues. V lost 0 bases, J lost 5 bases, and 11 bases lay in between. The DNA for the CDR3 is TGCGCCAGCAGCTTGGACCCCACGAGGACTGAAGCTTTCTTT. Translation gives CASSLDPTRTEAFF.

The chain carries TRBV15 and TRBJ2-3; TRBD1 matches 10 bases. From germline, CDR1 is LNHNV and CDR2 YYDKDF (reference sequence). Trimming removed 4 bases from V and 3 bases from J; junction bases left unmatched: 4. CDR3 length: 15 amino acids. The CDR3 DNA reads TGTGCCACCAGCACACGGACAGGGGGTACAGATACGCAGTATTTT. Amino acid sequence: CATSTRTGGTDTQYF.

The V call is TRBV7-3, the J call TRBJ2-6, with no clear D. Trimming removed 5 bases at V and 0 bases at J, with 8 bases between. The CDR3 runs to 15 residues. The germline gives CDR1 SGHTA, CDR2 FQGTGA. CDR3 residues: CASSLGSSGANVLTF. The DNA for the CDR3 is TGTGCCAGCAGCCTCGGTAGCTCTGGGGCCAACGTCCTGACTTTC.

The rearrangement links TRBV19 to TRBJ2-2; the D gene is possibly TRBD2 (5 bases). Looked up from germline, CDR1 is LNHDA and CDR2 is SQIVND (reference sequence). The V end lost 3 bases, the J end lost 6 bases, and 11 bases lay between the germline ends. The CDR3 is 14 amino acids. The chain's CDR3 is CASSIWWESGELFF. The CDR3 DNA sequence: TGTGCCAGTAGTATTTGGTGGGAGTCCGGGGAGCTGTTTTTT.